The present entry profiles one T cell receptor (beta chain) with its context. The data were taken from a study of blood T cell repertoires in COVID-19. Study as a whole: The United States, Italy and Spain were the sources of the acute and convalescent COVID-19 samples.

V dropped 3 bases and J dropped 8 bases, with 13 bases sitting between them. The CDR3 has 13 amino acids. The V gene's germline CDR1 is LGHDT and CDR2 YNNKEL (reference sequence). Here immunoSEQ multiplex PCR was the method, and the copy in TCRdb shows in-frame clones only, minus some. The sample includes some 48,000 clones, 85% to 90% of them seen just once. The V and J genes are TRBV3-1 (or the pseudogene TRBV3-2) and TRBJ1-2; perhaps TRBD1 as D (6 bases). The sample comprised peripheral blood. This sequence originates from a woman aged 80 or over with COVID-19, enrolled during active disease. The CDR3 region has the DNA TGTGCCAGCAGCCAGATCCTCCAGGGGGGCTACACCTTC. It yields the protein CASSQILQGGYTF.